These 25 T cell receptor beta chains share one sample of origin, sequenced in a study of response to subunit inactivated influenza vaccine. TCRdb processed the RT-PCR reads anew with MiXCR; each CDR3 protein has one entry. The sample lists roughly 160,000 distinct CDR3 sequences; about a tenth were seen once. The specimen comprised non-naive T cells sorted from PBMCs, sampled more than 35 days after vaccination. The receptor set was obtained from a man aged 45-65 years who received an inactivated influenza vaccine.

This rearrangement joins TRBV4-3 to TRBJ1-5; a weak D match, TRBD1 (5 bases). The length of the CDR3 is 17 residues. Germline-derived CDR1 and CDR2 are LGHNA and YSLEER. Trimming shortened V by 0 bases and J by 2 bases, and 14 bases separated the two germline ends. In nucleotides, the CDR3 is TGCGCCAGCAGCCAAGATGCAGCAGGGCAGGGCAATCAGCCCCAGCATTTT. Its protein product is CASSQDAAGQGNQPQHF.

This clonotype appeared a few times. This rearrangement joins TRBV28 to TRBJ2-1, with D perhaps matching TRBD2 (6 bases). CDR3 length: 17 residues. Per the germline V gene, CDR1 is MDHEN and CDR2 is SYDVKM. V lost 4 bases and J 1 base, leaving 17 bases between the germline ends. The CDR3 sequence is CASSYPRELRSYNEQFF. The CDR3 nucleotides are TGTGCCAGCAGTTACCCCCGGGAGCTTAGGTCCTACAATGAGCAGTTCTTC.

The chain combines TRBV12-2 with TRBJ1-1; the D call in the table, TRBD1, was not verified against the DNA. TRBV12-2 has pseudogene status. The CDR3 contains 14 residues. CDR3 sequence reads: CASRSVPGDTEAFF. Written as DNA, the CDR3 is TGTGCAAGTCGCTCCGTCCCAGGGGACACTGAAGCTTTCTTT.

This chain uses TRBV5-6 with TRBJ2-5; D tentatively reads TRBD1 or TRBD2 (5 bases each). The V and J ends lost 0 bases and 1 base respectively, with 13 bases between them. The CDR3 has 16 amino acids. Germline V lookup: CDR1 SGHDT, CDR2 YYEEEE. The CDR3 loop reads CASSLGPGTFQETQYF. In nucleotides, the CDR3 is TGTGCCAGCAGCTTGGGGCCAGGGACGTTCCAAGAGACCCAGTACTTC.

This clonotype was observed a few times. The chain is built from TRBV27 and TRBJ2-5; TRBD1 matches at 8 bases. The CDR3 extends over 14 amino acids. With 6 bases clipped from V and 5 bases from J, the junction kept 8 bases outside the gene matches. Per the germline V gene, CDR1 is MNHEY and CDR2 is SMNVEV (reference sequence). Here the CDR3 reads CASSDTGGFETQYF. The CDR3 region has the DNA TGTGCCAGCAGCGACACAGGGGGTTTTGAGACCCAGTACTTC.

This clonotype was picked up a small number of times. The V gene is TRBV4-2, the J gene TRBJ1-4; possibly TRBD1 for D (6 bases). Germline V gene sequence: CDR1 LGHNA, CDR2 YNFKEQ. This CDR3 spans 16 amino acids. Trimming left V 0 bases short and J 8 bases short, with 16 bases between. The CDR3 protein is CASSQESGRGGEKLFF. CDR3 coding DNA: TGTGCCAGCAGCCAAGAGAGCGGCAGGGGAGGGGAAAAACTGTTTTTT.

V and J are TRBV10-3 and TRBJ2-1; D remains ambiguous. Germline loops: CDR1 ENHRY, CDR2 SYGVKD. The CDR3 spans 15 residues. Trimming left V 4 bases short and J 7 bases short, with 17 bases between. CDR3 sequence: CAISGQMAEINEQFF. CDR3 coding DNA: TGTGCCATCAGTGGCCAGATGGCTGAGATAAATGAGCAGTTCTTC.

This clonotype has ten or more counts. CDR3 bases: TGTGCCAGCAGCACACGCCTGGGAGTGAACACTGAAGCTTTCTTT. Residues: CASSTRLGVNTEAFF. The chain carries TRBV7-2 and TRBJ1-1; unclear D gene. V was trimmed by 5 bases and J by 0 bases, leaving 13 bases between them. CDR1 is SGHTA, CDR2 FQGNSA, per germline. The CDR3 covers 15 residues.

The CDR3 nucleotides read TGCAGTGCTAGAGGCACGACAGGGGACAGCTCCTACGAGCAGTACTTC. It encodes CSARGTTGDSSYEQYF. The chain combines TRBV20-1 with TRBJ2-7; TRBD1 matches at 8 bases. The V and J ends lost 1 base and 0 bases, in that order; junction bases with no gene match: 8. The CDR3 is made up of 16 amino acids. Germline V gives CDR1 DFQATT, CDR2 SNEGSKA (reference sequence).

The chain joins TRBV7-9 to TRBJ2-1; tentative D call: TRBD2 (6 bases). The CDR3 consists of 17 residues. Germline assignment: CDR1 SEHNR and CDR2 FQNEAQ (reference sequence). Trimming cost V 5 bases and J 9 bases, with 26 bases left between them. The CDR3 coding sequence is TGTGCCAGCAGCGCGGCGCGTTTGATGCGGCTGGGAGGTGAGCAGTTCTTC. It translates to CASSAARLMRLGGEQFF.

This clonotype was observed a few times. The chain couples TRBV5-4 to TRBJ2-2; D uncertain. From germline, CDR1 is SGHNT and CDR2 YYREEE (reference sequence). The V gene lost 3 bases and the J gene lost 8 bases, with 8 bases spanning the gap. This CDR3 region has 12 residues. CDR3 amino acids: CASSSLRGELFF. The CDR3 nucleotides are TGTGCCAGCAGCTCCCTCAGGGGGGAGCTGTTTTTT.

The chain links TRBV28 to TRBJ2-1; 7 nucleotides align to TRBD2. Germline loops: CDR1 MDHEN, CDR2 SYDVKM. This CDR3 spans 12 amino acids. With V trimmed by 4 bases and J by 10 bases, 4 bases remained unmatched. CDR3 sequence (DNA): TGTGCCAGCAGTTGGGGGGGAGGGGAGCAGTTCTTC. This sequence encodes CASSWGGGEQFF.

This clonotype appeared a few times. The CDR3 DNA follows: TGTGCCACTCAGGAGACAGGGGCCCTGAACACTGAAGCTTTCTTT. This translates into CATQETGALNTEAFF. This chain joins TRBV6-1 and TRBJ1-1; 8 nucleotides agree with TRBD1. From germline, CDR1 is MNHNS and CDR2 SASEGT. The CDR3 sequence is 15 residues long. V lost 10 bases and J lost 0; bases outside the gene matches: 10.

This clonotype was recorded at least ten times. The chain recombines TRBV20-1 with TRBJ2-3; 7 bases are a match to TRBD2. This CDR3 comprises 16 residues. Trimming at V came to 2 bases and at J to 6 bases, leaving 14 bases not matched to a gene. Germline CDR1 DFQATT, CDR2 SNEGSKA (reference sequence). The CDR3 reads CSARTGLAVKSDTQYF. Written as DNA, the CDR3 is TGCAGTGCTAGAACAGGCCTAGCGGTGAAATCGGATACGCAGTATTTT.

This chain connects TRBV7-9 to TRBJ2-7; D is possibly TRBD1 or TRBD2 (5 bases each). The V end was cut by 9 bases, the J end by 3 bases, with 15 bases between. The CDR3 runs 13 residues. Per germline, CDR1 SEHNR and CDR2 FQNEAQ (reference sequence). CDR3 coding DNA: TGTGCCAGGGGCCGGGACCTCATCTACGAGCAGTACTTC. Translating gives CARGRDLIYEQYF.

This clonotype was seen many times. The gene calls are TRBV29-1 and TRBJ2-3, with D uncertain. The V end lost 6 bases, the J end lost 6 bases, and 13 bases lay between the germline ends. From germline, CDR1 is SQVTM and CDR2 ANQGSEA. The CDR3 is 12 residues long. The CDR3 spells CSVQTSLDTQYF. The CDR3 bases are TGCAGCGTACAGACATCCCTTGATACGCAGTATTTT.

The table lists this clonotype with a few counts. CDR3 DNA sequence: TGTGCCAGCAGTCATGGACAGGGGAGGTGGTACGAGCAGTACTTC. Translating it yields CASSHGQGRWYEQYF. The chain joins TRBV6-1 to TRBJ2-7; 9 positions agree with TRBD1. This CDR3 spans 15 amino acids. Germline assignment: CDR1 MNHNS and CDR2 SASEGT. V was pared by 5 bases and J by 4 bases, with 9 bases of the junction left unmatched.

This clonotype appeared a few times. The chain links TRBV4-2 to TRBJ2-2; the D gene is possibly TRBD2 (5 bases). The CDR3 length is 15 residues. Trimming stripped 4 bases from V and 7 bases from J, with 16 bases between. Germline CDR1 is LGHNA and CDR2 is YNFKEQ. The CDR3: CASSLTDGNFGELFF. Here the CDR3 DNA reads TGTGCCAGCAGCCTAACCGACGGGAACTTCGGGGAGCTGTTTTTT.

This clonotype was seen more than once but under ten times. The chain combines TRBV12-3 or TRBV12-4 with TRBJ2-2; TRBD2 matches at 11 bases. V lost 6 bases to trimming and J lost 7 bases; unmatched junction nucleotides: 10. The CDR3 runs 16 residues. The DNA for the CDR3 is TGTGCCAGCAGCCCCTTTAGCGGGGGGGCTAGCGGGGAGCTGTTTTTT. Its protein product is CASSPFSGGASGELFF.

The chain joins TRBV19 to TRBJ2-3, with TRBD2 as a possible D gene (6 bases). This CDR3 contains 14 residues. CDR1 is LNHDA, CDR2 SQIVND, per germline (reference sequence). Trimming removed 3 bases at V and 4 bases at J, with 11 bases between. CDR3 DNA: TGTGCCAGTAGTATTGCCCGGGACTCAGATACGCAGTATTTT. Encoded protein: CASSIARDSDTQYF.

This chain uses TRBV7-2 with TRBJ2-7; D possibly corresponds to TRBD1 (5 bases). This CDR3 has 14 residues. CDR1 is SGHTA, CDR2 FQGNSA, per germline. Trimming pared 3 bases from V and 6 bases from J, leaving 15 bases between. CDR3 nucleotide sequence: TGTGCCAGCAGCTTGCAAAGGGGTTCCCGCGAGCAGTACTTC. Its translation: CASSLQRGSREQYF.

Worth noting for this clonotype: This clone may be a read error of a much larger clone one base away. The chain joins TRBV7-8 to TRBJ2-5; TRBD2 might be the D (5 bases). Germline values: CDR1 SGHVS, CDR2 FQNEAQ. The CDR3 covers 14 residues. This CDR3 is CASSLVRAGETQSF. CDR3 DNA sequence: TGTGCCAGCAGCTTAGTGCGGGCTGGGGAGACCCAGTCCTTC.

The chain couples TRBV4-3 to TRBJ2-1; 10 positions match TRBD2. CDR1 is LGHNA, CDR2 YSLEER, per germline. V dropped 0 bases and J dropped 10; count of bases not matched to a gene: 9. The length of the CDR3 is 16 residues. The CDR3 bases are TGCGCCAGCAGCCAAGATACTAGCGGGATGGATAACGAGCAGTTCTTC. Translating gives CASSQDTSGMDNEQFF.

V and J are TRBV3-1 and TRBJ1-2; D is unresolved. Trimming took off 6 bases at V and 8 bases at J, with 13 bases between the two ends. From germline, CDR1 is LGHDT and CDR2 YNNKEL (reference sequence). CDR3 length equals 12 residues. CDR3 nucleotide sequence: TGTGCCAGCAGTCAACGATTAGGGGGCTACACCTTC. This gives the protein CASSQRLGGYTF.

Ten or more counts support this clonotype. V and J are TRBV20-1 and TRBJ2-3; D possibly corresponds to TRBD2 (6 bases). Trimming stripped 6 bases from V and 4 bases from J, with 11 bases between. CDR1 and CDR2 from the germline V gene are DFQATT and SNEGSKA (reference sequence). The CDR3 contains 12 residues. This CDR3 is CSANWDSDTQYF. In DNA form, the CDR3 reads TGCAGTGCGAACTGGGACTCAGATACGCAGTATTTT.